The TCR beta chain under discussion was sequenced for a study of T cell responses to AZD1222 COVID-19 vaccine. The wider study: The study pooled second doses at about 4 or about 12 weeks. General study findings and limits: It should be noted that donors were predominantly white British and more often female, and clonal diversity was possibly underestimated. Vaccine-related CD4 TCRs covered spike, predominating at 160-218 and 743-854. Nearly half of unique spike-specific TCRs reportedly avoided B.1.351 and B.1.1.7 mutated regions.

This clone was counted a single time. Its antigen is as yet unknown. Assay: immunoSEQ multiplex PCR; the TCRdb copy retains only in-frame clones and omits some. The sample holds some 120,000 clones, 89% seen once. Germline V lookup: CDR1 MNHEY, CDR2 SVGAGI. V was clipped by 6 bases and J by 4 bases, with 13 bases between them. The length of the CDR3 is 13 residues. The clonotype was recovered from an adult in good health. The sequenced sample was peripheral blood, obtained on day 0 of AZD1222 vaccination. V is TRBV6-5 and J is TRBJ2-7; D perhaps matches TRBD1 (5 bases). Written as DNA, the CDR3 is TGTGCCAGCAGCTCGACAGTAGATTACGAGCAGTACTTC. Protein product: CASSSTVDYEQYF.